This paragraph covers one T cell receptor (beta chain) sequence. Per the germline V gene, CDR1 is SGHDN and CDR2 is FVKESK. The CDR3 sequence is 14 residues long. V shed 3 bases, J shed 2 bases, and the junction held 4 bases outside the gene matches. Using its own MiXCR run on the RACE reads, TCRdb lists one record per CDR3 protein. Among 40,000 or so distinct CDR3 sequences listed, roughly 9% were seen once. The sample belongs to a study of human T cells and chemical hapten exposure. Documented time point: patch test 2, 6 weeks after DPC sensitization. Treatment: therapeutic diphenylcyclopropenone sensitization with weekly scalp DPC. Extraction yielded total RNA from whole blood (unfractionated).

The gene calls are TRBV14 and TRBJ2-7, with 7 nucleotides matching TRBD2. The sequences come from whole blood, collected in connection with sensitization to the hapten diphenylcyclopropenone (DPC). The origin of this receptor is a woman in her twenties or thirties with alopecia areata. Some clones in this sample may be carry-over from other donors' samples. The CDR3 loop reads CASSQGTIPYEQYF. The CDR3 nucleotides read TGTGCCAGCAGCCAGGGGACTATACCCTACGAGCAGTACTTC.